This TCR beta chain is from a study of blood T cells in healthy people across ages. Healthy Caucasians from Russia aged about 6 to 100 served as donors. General observations from the study: Diversity figures derived from one million T cells were judged to underestimate the true value. A strong correlation was seen between TCR beta diversity and naive T cell percentage.

The second PCR ran 7 to 11 cycles with a sample-barcoded 5' primer and J-beta primers. Each cDNA molecule, via a template-switch adaptor with 12 random nucleotides, was tagged. TCRdb itself ran the 5' RACE reads through MiXCR, one entry per CDR3 protein. The sample has 650,000 to 1,000,000 distinct CDR3 sequences; 35% to 40% are singletons. This CDR3 is 15 amino acids long. Looked up from germline, CDR1 is SGHTA and CDR2 is FQGNSA. V lost 4 bases and J lost 4; bases outside the gene matches: 10. On this clonotype itself: Its antigen is not known.

This receptor was identified in a man aged 18 to 29 in good health. The sample taken for sequencing was blood. The V gene is TRBV7-2, the J gene TRBJ2-7; 7 bases are a match to TRBD2. The CDR3 DNA is TGTGCCAGCAGCTCCTCCGGGGGGAGCAGGTACGAGCAGTACTTC. Its translation: CASSSSGGSRYEQYF.